These T cell receptor beta chains were read from a single sample in a study of T cell changes during pregnancy in multiple sclerosis. TCRdb's table, derived via immunoSEQ multiplex PCR, lists solely in-frame clones and lacks some. The sample lists 50,000 or so clones, over 80% seen once, with 0.6% to 0.85% in the top ten. The source material was CD4+ T cells from peripheral blood mononuclear cells, sampled in the third trimester of pregnancy. Receptors originate from a female donor with multiple sclerosis, enrolled in a pregnancy study. Both conserved end residues are part of each CDR3. Each record gives: V gene, CDR3 length, D gene, clone size, J gene, CDR3 DNA, CDR3 protein. A D gene is named only where the DNA matches it firmly. Clone size is given for some rows only: seen once, a few or many times, or a class if the clone is expanded.

v_gene: TRBV5-1
len: 15
d_gene: .
abundance: .
j_gene: TRBJ2-1
CDR3nt: TGCGCCAGCAGCTTGGGGAATATTAATCCGGGTGAGCAGTTCTTC
CDR3aa: CASSLGNINPGEQFF

v_gene: TRBV9
len: 16
d_gene: TRBD1
abundance: .
j_gene: TRBJ2-7
CDR3nt: TGTGCCAGCAGCGTGGGCCCCGGGACAGGGGATAGCGAGCAGTACTTC
CDR3aa: CASSVGPGTGDSEQYF

v_gene: TRBV4-1
len: 15
d_gene: TRBD1
abundance: .
j_gene: TRBJ1-2
CDR3nt: TGCGCCAGCAGCCCCCAGGGGGTTTGGGCCTATGGCTACACCTTC
CDR3aa: CASSPQGVWAYGYTF

v_gene: TRBV4-1
len: 15
d_gene: .
abundance: .
j_gene: TRBJ2-1
CDR3nt: TGCGCCAGCAGCCATTGGCCGGACAGAGACAATGAGCAGTTCTTC
CDR3aa: CASSHWPDRDNEQFF

v_gene: TRBV11-2
len: 14
d_gene: .
abundance: .
j_gene: TRBJ2-2
CDR3nt: TGTGCCAGCAGCTTTTATACTAGCACCGGGGAGCTGTTTTTT
CDR3aa: CASSFYTSTGELFF

v_gene: TRBV7-2
len: 14
d_gene: .
abundance: .
j_gene: TRBJ1-5
CDR3nt: TGTGCCAGCAGCTTGAAGGGGCAGTGGCAGCCCCAGCATTTT
CDR3aa: CASSLKGQWQPQHF

v_gene: TRBV7-8
len: 15
d_gene: .
abundance: .
j_gene: TRBJ1-5
CDR3nt: TGTGCCAGCAGCTCACAGGGTACGCGCAATCAGCCCCAGCATTTT
CDR3aa: CASSSQGTRNQPQHF

v_gene: TRBV7-9
len: 15
d_gene: .
abundance: .
j_gene: TRBJ1-1
CDR3nt: TGTGCCAGCAGCCTGACGGGAGGGGGGGGCACTGAAGCTTTCTTT
CDR3aa: CASSLTGGGGTEAFF

v_gene: TRBV4-3
len: 17
d_gene: TRBD1
abundance: .
j_gene: TRBJ1-3
CDR3nt: TGCGCCAGCAGTCGCGCGACCGGGACAGGGGCTGGAAACACCATATATTTT
CDR3aa: CASSRATGTGAGNTIYF

v_gene: TRBV18
len: 15
d_gene: TRBD1
abundance: .
j_gene: TRBJ2-2
CDR3nt: TGTGCCAGCTCGCACGGGACAGGGGAAACCGGGGAGCTGTTTTTT
CDR3aa: CASSHGTGETGELFF

v_gene: TRBV25-1
len: 14
d_gene: TRBD1
abundance: .
j_gene: TRBJ2-3
CDR3nt: TGTGCCAGCAGTGGACAGGGAGAATCAGATACGCAGTATTTT
CDR3aa: CASSGQGESDTQYF

v_gene: TRBV6-4
len: 14
d_gene: TRBD1
abundance: .
j_gene: TRBJ1-2
CDR3nt: TGTGCCAGCAGCCCAAGGACAGGACTATATGGCTACACCTTC
CDR3aa: CASSPRTGLYGYTF

v_gene: TRBV5-4
len: 16
d_gene: TRBD2
abundance: .
j_gene: TRBJ2-7
CDR3nt: TGTGCCAGCAGTTCCTCTCCGGGACTAGTCTATGACGAGCAGTACTTC
CDR3aa: CASSSSPGLVYDEQYF

v_gene: TRBV5-6
len: 15
d_gene: TRBD1
abundance: .
j_gene: TRBJ1-5
CDR3nt: TGTGCCAGCAGCGACAGGGGATATAGCAATCAGCCCCAGCATTTT
CDR3aa: CASSDRGYSNQPQHF

v_gene: TRBV19
len: 16
d_gene: TRBD1
abundance: .
j_gene: TRBJ1-5
CDR3nt: TGTGCCAGTAGTATTACAGGGTGGACAGGTATGCAGCCCCAGCATTTT
CDR3aa: CASSITGWTGMQPQHF

v_gene: TRBV18
len: 13
d_gene: .
abundance: .
j_gene: TRBJ1-3
CDR3nt: TGTGCCAGCTCACCAGAGATCGGAAACACCATATATTTT
CDR3aa: CASSPEIGNTIYF

v_gene: TRBV29-1
len: 13
d_gene: TRBD1
abundance: few
j_gene: TRBJ1-1
CDR3nt: TGCAGCGTTGAAAAGGGACAGGGCACTGAAGCTTTCTTT
CDR3aa: CSVEKGQGTEAFF

v_gene: TRBV9
len: 16
d_gene: .
abundance: .
j_gene: TRBJ2-2
CDR3nt: TGTGCCAGCAGCGTAGGATCCGGGGCGAACACCGGGGAGCTGTTTTTT
CDR3aa: CASSVGSGANTGELFF

v_gene: TRBV19
len: 15
d_gene: TRBD1
abundance: .
j_gene: TRBJ1-2
CDR3nt: TGTGCCAGTAGTATAGGACAGGGGGCGGGAGATGGCTACACCTTC
CDR3aa: CASSIGQGAGDGYTF

v_gene: TRBV11-2
len: 13
d_gene: .
abundance: .
j_gene: TRBJ1-3
CDR3nt: TGTGCCAGCACCCTGGGGGGTGGAAACACCATATATTTT
CDR3aa: CASTLGGGNTIYF

v_gene: TRBV11-2
len: 17
d_gene: .
abundance: .
j_gene: TRBJ1-2
CDR3nt: TGTGCCAGCAGCTTAGCCTCAGCGACAGTCCCCATCTATGGCTACACCTTC
CDR3aa: CASSLASATVPIYGYTF

v_gene: TRBV20-1
len: 11
d_gene: .
abundance: .
j_gene: TRBJ1-2
CDR3nt: TGCAGTGCTAGAGAAGCTGGTGGCTACACCTTC
CDR3aa: CSAREAGGYTF

v_gene: TRBV21-1
len: 19
d_gene: .
abundance: .
j_gene: TRBJ2-2
CDR3nt: TGTGCCAGCAGCAAAGGGACAAGGGTGGGGACACTGAACACCGGGGAGCTGTTTTTT
CDR3aa: CASSKGTRVGTLNTGELFF

v_gene: TRBV7-2
len: 17
d_gene: TRBD2
abundance: .
j_gene: TRBJ2-3
CDR3nt: TGTGCCAGCAGCTCACCCCCCGGGACTAGCGGCACAGATACGCAGTATTTT
CDR3aa: CASSSPPGTSGTDTQYF

v_gene: TRBV15
len: 13
d_gene: .
abundance: .
j_gene: TRBJ1-1
CDR3nt: TGTGCCACCAGCAGAGCTGTGGAGGGGGAAGCTTTCTTT
CDR3aa: CATSRAVEGEAFF

v_gene: TRBV6-1
len: 14
d_gene: .
abundance: .
j_gene: TRBJ1-1
CDR3nt: TGTGCCAGCAGTGGGGACATAATAAACACTGAAGCTTTCTTT
CDR3aa: CASSGDIINTEAFF

v_gene: TRBV6-5
len: 14
d_gene: .
abundance: once
j_gene: TRBJ1-2
CDR3nt: TGTGCCAGCGGGGAATTCGGGACAAACTATGGCTACACCTTC
CDR3aa: CASGEFGTNYGYTF